This T cell receptor (beta chain) was sequenced during a study of control samples from healthy donors and cancer patients. Here immunoSEQ multiplex PCR was the method, and the copy in TCRdb shows in-frame clones only, minus some. Here the sample spans tens of thousands of clones, approximately 90% being singletons. V was clipped by 3 bases and J by 8 bases; unmatched bases: 15. The CDR3 loop spans 16 amino acids. CDR1 SGDLS and CDR2 YYNGEE come from the germline V gene. The sequence derives from a woman aged 65 to 85 in good health. Sequencing was carried out using blood. The chain carries TRBV9 and TRBJ1-1; 8 nucleotides align to TRBD1. In DNA form, the CDR3 reads TGTGCCAGCAGCGGCCAGAAAGGGACAGGTGGAGAGGAAGCTTTCTTT. This sequence encodes CASSGQKGTGGEEAFF.